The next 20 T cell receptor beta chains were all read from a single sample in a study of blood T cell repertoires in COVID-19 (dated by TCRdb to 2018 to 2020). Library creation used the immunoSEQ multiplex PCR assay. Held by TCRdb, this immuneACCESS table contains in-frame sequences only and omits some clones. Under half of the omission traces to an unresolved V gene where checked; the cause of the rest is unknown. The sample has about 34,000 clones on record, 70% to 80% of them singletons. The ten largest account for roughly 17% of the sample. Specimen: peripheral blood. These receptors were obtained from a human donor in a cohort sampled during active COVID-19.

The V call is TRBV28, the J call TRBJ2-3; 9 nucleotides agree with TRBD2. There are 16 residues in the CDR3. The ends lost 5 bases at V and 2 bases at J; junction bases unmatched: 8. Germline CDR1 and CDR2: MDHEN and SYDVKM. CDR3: CASSPQAGGITDTQYF. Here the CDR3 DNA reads TGTGCCAGCAGTCCCCAAGCGGGAGGAATCACAGATACGCAGTATTTT.

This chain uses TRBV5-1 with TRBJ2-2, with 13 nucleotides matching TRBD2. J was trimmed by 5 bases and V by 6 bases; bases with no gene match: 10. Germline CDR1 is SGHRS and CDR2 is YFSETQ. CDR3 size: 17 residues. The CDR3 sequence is CASKIGLAGVGTGELFF. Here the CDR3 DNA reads TGCGCCAGCAAAATCGGACTAGCGGGAGTTGGGACCGGGGAGCTGTTTTTT.

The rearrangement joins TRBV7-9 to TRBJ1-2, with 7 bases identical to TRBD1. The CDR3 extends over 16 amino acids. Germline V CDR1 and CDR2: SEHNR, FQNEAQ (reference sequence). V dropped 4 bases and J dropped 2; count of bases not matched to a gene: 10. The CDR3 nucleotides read TGTGCCAGCAGCTCGGACAGGCCCATCGGCAACTATGGCTACACCTTC. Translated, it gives CASSSDRPIGNYGYTF.

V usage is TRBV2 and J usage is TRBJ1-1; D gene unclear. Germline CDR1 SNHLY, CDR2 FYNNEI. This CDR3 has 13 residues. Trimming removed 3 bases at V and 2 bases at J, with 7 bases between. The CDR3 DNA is TGTGCCAGCAGTGATGAGGAAAACACTGAAGCTTTCTTT. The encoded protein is CASSDEENTEAFF.

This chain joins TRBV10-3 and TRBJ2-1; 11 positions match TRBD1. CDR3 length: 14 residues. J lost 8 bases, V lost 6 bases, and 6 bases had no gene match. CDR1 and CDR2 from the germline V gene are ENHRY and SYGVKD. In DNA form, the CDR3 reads TGTGCCATCAGCCCGGGACAGGGGGGGGATGAGCAGTTCTTC. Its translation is CAISPGQGGDEQFF.

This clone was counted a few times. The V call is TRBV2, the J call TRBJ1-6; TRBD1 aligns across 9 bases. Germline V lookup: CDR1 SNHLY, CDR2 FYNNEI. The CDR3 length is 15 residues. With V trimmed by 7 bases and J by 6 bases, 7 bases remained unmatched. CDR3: CASTLLTGGNSPLHF. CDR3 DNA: TGTGCCAGCACGCTCCTGACAGGGGGTAATTCACCCCTCCACTTT. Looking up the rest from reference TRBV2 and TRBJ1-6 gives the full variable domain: EPEVTQTPSHQVTQMGQEVILRCVPISNHLYFYWYRQILGQKVEFLVSFYNNEISEKSEIFDDQFSVERPDGSNFTLKIRSTKLEDSAMYFCASTLLTGGNSPLHFGNGTRLTVT.

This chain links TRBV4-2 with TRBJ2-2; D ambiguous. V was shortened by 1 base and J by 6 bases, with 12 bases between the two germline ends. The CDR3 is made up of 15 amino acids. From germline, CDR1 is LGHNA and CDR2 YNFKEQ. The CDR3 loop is CASSQAILSAGELFF. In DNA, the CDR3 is TGTGCCAGCAGCCAAGCTATATTGTCCGCCGGGGAGCTGTTTTTT.

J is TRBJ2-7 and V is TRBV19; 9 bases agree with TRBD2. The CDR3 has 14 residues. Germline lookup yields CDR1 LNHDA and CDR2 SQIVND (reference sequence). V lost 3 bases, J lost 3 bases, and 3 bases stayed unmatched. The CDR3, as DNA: TGTGCCAGTAGTATCTCTAGCGGGGACTACGAGCAGTACTTC. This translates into CASSISSGDYEQYF. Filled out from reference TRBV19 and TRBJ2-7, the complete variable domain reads DGGITQSPKYLFRKEGQNVTLSCEQNLNHDAMYWYRQDPGQGLRLIYYSQIVNDFQKGDIAEGYSVSREKKESFPLTVTSAQKNPTAFYLCASSISSGDYEQYFGPGTRLTVT.

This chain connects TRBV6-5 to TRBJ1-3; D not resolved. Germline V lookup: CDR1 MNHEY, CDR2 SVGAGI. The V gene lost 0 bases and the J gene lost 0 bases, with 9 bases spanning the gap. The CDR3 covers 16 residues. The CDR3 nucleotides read TGTGCCAGCAGTTACTCACGGGAGCTCTCTGGAAACACCATATATTTT. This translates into CASSYSRELSGNTIYF.

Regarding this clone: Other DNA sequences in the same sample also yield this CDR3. The CDR3 sequence: CASSAQGYEQYF. The CDR3 region has the DNA TGTGCCAGCAGTGCGCAGGGCTACGAGCAGTACTTC. The genes are TRBV2 and TRBJ2-7, with D perhaps TRBD1 (5 bases). This CDR3 comprises 12 residues. The ends were cut back, 4 bases at V and 3 bases at J, with 7 bases in the middle. Looked up from germline, CDR1 is SNHLY and CDR2 is FYNNEI.

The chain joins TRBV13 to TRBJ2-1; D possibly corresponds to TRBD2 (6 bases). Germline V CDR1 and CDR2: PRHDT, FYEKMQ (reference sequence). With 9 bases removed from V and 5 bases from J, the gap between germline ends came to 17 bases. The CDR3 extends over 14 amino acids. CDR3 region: CASRYGTRNNEQFF. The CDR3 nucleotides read TGTGCCAGTCGATACGGGACTCGCAACAATGAGCAGTTCTTC.

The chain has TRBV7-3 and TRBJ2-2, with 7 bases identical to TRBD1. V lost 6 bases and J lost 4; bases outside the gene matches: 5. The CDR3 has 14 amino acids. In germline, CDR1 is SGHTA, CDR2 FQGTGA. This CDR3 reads CASRPGQFTGELFF. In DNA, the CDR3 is TGTGCCAGCAGGCCGGGACAGTTCACCGGGGAGCTGTTTTTT.

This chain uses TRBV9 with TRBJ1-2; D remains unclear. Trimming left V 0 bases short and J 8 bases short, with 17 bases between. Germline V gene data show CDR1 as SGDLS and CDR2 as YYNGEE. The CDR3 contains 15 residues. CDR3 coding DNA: TGTGCCAGCAGCGTAGATGGGCGGGCTATGCGGGGCTACACCTTC. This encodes CASSVDGRAMRGYTF.

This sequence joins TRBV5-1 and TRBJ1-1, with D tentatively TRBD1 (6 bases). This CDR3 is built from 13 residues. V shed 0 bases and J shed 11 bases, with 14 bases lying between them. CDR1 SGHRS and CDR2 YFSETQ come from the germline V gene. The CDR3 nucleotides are TGCGCCAGCAGCTTGGCCTCAGGGGTAGAGGCTTTCTTT. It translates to CASSLASGVEAFF.

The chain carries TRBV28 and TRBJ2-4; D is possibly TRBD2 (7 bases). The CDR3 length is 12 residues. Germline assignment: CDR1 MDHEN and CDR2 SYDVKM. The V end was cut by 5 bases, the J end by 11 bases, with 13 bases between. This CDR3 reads CASSGGARVQYF. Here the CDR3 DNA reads TGTGCCAGCAGTGGGGGGGCCAGGGTTCAGTACTTC.

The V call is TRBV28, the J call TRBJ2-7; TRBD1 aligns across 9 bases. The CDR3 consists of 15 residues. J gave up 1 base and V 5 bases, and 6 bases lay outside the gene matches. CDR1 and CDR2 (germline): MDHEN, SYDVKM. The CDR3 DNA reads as TGTGCCAGCAGTAGAACCGGGACAGGGTCCTACGAGCAGTACTTC. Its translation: CASSRTGTGSYEQYF.

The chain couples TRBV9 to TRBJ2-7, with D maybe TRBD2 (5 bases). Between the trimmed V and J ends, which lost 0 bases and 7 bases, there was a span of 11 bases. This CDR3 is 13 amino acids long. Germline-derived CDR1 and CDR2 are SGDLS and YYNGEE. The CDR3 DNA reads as TGTGCCAGCAGCGTAGTGTTGCGAGGGGAGCAGTACTTC. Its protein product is CASSVVLRGEQYF.

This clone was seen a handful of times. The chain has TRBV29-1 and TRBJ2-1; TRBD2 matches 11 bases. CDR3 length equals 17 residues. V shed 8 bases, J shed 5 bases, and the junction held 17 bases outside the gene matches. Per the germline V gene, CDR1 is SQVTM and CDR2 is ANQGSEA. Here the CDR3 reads CSLIRGGTSGSNNEQFF. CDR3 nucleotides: TGCAGCTTGATCCGGGGCGGAACTAGCGGGAGCAACAATGAGCAGTTCTTC.

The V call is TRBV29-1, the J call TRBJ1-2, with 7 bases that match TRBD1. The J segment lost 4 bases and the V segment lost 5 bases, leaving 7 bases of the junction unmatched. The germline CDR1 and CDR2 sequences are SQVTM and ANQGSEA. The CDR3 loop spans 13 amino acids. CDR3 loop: CSVRTGDFYGYTF. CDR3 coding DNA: TGCAGCGTTAGAACAGGGGACTTCTATGGCTACACCTTC.

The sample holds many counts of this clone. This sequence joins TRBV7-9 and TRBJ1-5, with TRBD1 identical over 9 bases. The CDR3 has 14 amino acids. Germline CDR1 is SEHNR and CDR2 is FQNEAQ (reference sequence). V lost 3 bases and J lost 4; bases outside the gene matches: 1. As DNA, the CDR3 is TGTGCCAGCAGCTTCGGACAGGGGAATCAGCCCCAGCATTTT. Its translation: CASSFGQGNQPQHF.